This T cell receptor (beta chain) was sequenced in a study of beta chain features in type 1 diabetes. Via the markers CD45RO/CCR7/CD25/CD127/CD95/CD27, stem cell-like memory, regulatory, central memory and naive CD4+ cells were sorted. Findings and caveats of the study: Among patients, naive, central memory and Treg TCRB repertoires appeared more similar than among healthy donors. Type 1 diabetes patients had VDJ junctions that carried fewer insertions and more deletions.

About this clone itself: Its antigen remains unidentified.

As every portion of the isolated RNA was reverse transcribed, the sequencing read expressed TCRB transcripts. This table comes from immunoSEQ multiplex PCR, and its TCRdb copy is limited to in-frame clones, with some not included. The sample carries around 340,000 clones, about 18% recorded once. The CDR3 runs 13 residues. Trimming cost V 7 bases and J 2 bases, with 11 bases left between them. The germline V gene has CDR1 SNHLY and CDR2 FYNNEI. Sample: naive CD4+ T cells from blood. The source is a woman younger than 30 in good health. The V gene is TRBV2, the J gene TRBJ1-1; D unclear. DNA for the CDR3: TGTGCCAGCACAGCGGAGCGTAACACTGAAGCTTTCTTT. Residues: CASTAERNTEAFF.